Described below is a single T cell receptor beta chain sequence and its context. Its specific antigen is unknown. An end of the junction differs from the germline gene, which may be a read error. The sample is drawn from a study of blood T cells in healthy people across ages (dated by TCRdb to 2014 to 2015). In terms of the full investigation: In model experiments, roughly one uniquely barcoded TCR beta cDNA molecule per two T cells was captured by template switching. Donors of different ages were randomly distributed across sequencing lanes to avoid experimental bias. The study measured age-related changes in TCR beta repertoire diversity using deep sequencing normalized with unique cDNA molecular identifiers. The donors were split into four age groups: young (average around 15 years), middle-aged (about 40), aged (over 55) and long-lived (approximately 89). For two donors (one aged 18 to 29 and one aged 80 or older), the study analyzed two additional independent replicas of 1 million unique cDNA reads from the same blood draw. Study-wide conclusions, independent of this receptor: Observed TCR beta diversity per million T cells fell roughly linearly with age, and a significant reduction was already apparent by age around 40. Total diversity estimates from one million sequenced T cells were considered lower bounds and underestimates. Conclusive comparison of naive and antigen-experienced compartments was prevented by the profiling of bulk unsorted PBMCs. The CMV infection status of donors was not known, potentially confounding age-related changes in expanded clonotypes. Compared with the aged group, the long-lived group had more naive CD4+ T cells, fewer expanded clones and increased TCR diversity, suggesting age selection. The percentage of naive T cells measured by flow cytometry correlated strongly with observed TCR beta diversity.

Donors were 39 systemically healthy Caucasian individuals from Russia aged roughly 6 to 100 years. Around 10 milliliters of peripheral blood were collected from each donor into EDTA-treated Vacutainer tubes. Ficoll-Paque density-gradient centrifugation was used to isolate PBMCs, with at least 6.5 million obtained per sample. Total RNA, at least 5 micrograms per sample, was extracted from PBMCs with Trizol reagent. The percentages of naive CD45RAhigh/CD27high T cells were determined by flow cytometry on a PBMC aliquot from every donor. Reading the germline V gene gives CDR1 SGHAT and CDR2 FQNNGV. The CDR3 numbers 12 residues from cysteine through phenylalanine. Solely the CDR3 DNA is kept, with 36 bases framed from the first base. The library was obtained by 5' RACE. This sample was sequenced with an Illumina HiSeq 2500. A second PCR of about 6 to 11 cycles was performed with a sample-barcoded 5' primer and a J-beta primer mix. A unique molecular identifier was introduced onto each TCR beta cDNA molecule by a template-switch 5' adaptor carrying 12 random nucleotides. Each sample yielded at least 2.5 million CDR3-containing paired-end reads. First-strand cDNA synthesis was performed from all RNA using the Mint cDNA synthesis kit, with priming by a TRBC-specific oligonucleotide. All cDNA was treated with uracil-DNA glycosylase and then went through a first 18-cycle PCR with the universal primers M1SS and BC2_uni_R. As for how the authors treated the data: For normalization, 1 million high-quality reads, each with a distinct molecular identifier, were randomly selected from each sample. Reads sharing molecular identifiers were discarded rather than binned into consensus sequences. CDR3 identification, clonotype clustering and error correction used MiTCR with a Q25 quality threshold and the strictest error-elimination algorithm. A nonparametric unseen species model with Euler transformation was used to estimate lower-bound total TCR beta diversity. TCRdb's own reprocessing of the public reads used fastp at Q25 and MiXCR and kept productive beta chains. Every entry covers one CDR3 protein and lists the most common genes and DNA from its rows. The V and J calls shown here were made by TCRdb, not taken from the authors' results. Here the sample has some 1.4 million distinct CDR3 sequences; about 40% occur a single time. The top ten clonotypes cover roughly 7.7% of the sample.

Recombination connected TRBV11-2 to TRBJ2-1, with no D gene named confidently. The TCR comes from a woman younger than 30 in good health. The sample taken for sequencing was blood. For the CDR3, the sequence is CTSSLVVDEQFF. The DNA sequence is TGTACCAGCAGCTTAGTGGTGGATGAGCAGTTCTTC.